This TCR beta chain was documented in a study of blood T cell repertoires in COVID-19. Turning to the study itself: The study drew acute and convalescent COVID-19 samples from the United States, Italy and Spain.

Individuals aged 18 to 89 years were recruited from roughly 22 US areas. Exposed enrollees encountered a COVID-19 case at some point within 2 weeks before study entry. Original processing notes: The authors estimated nucleated cell counts from reference gene primer amplification. Sequencing used immunoSEQ multiplex PCR; TCRdb keeps in-frame clones, though not all of them. V, J and clone size reflect that table, while D and trimming were determined from the DNA. The sample has more than 300,000 clones, more than 90% seen once; the top ten hold roughly 3.9%. This clonotype was sampled from a woman in her twenties or thirties who had been exposed to COVID-19. Sequencing input: PBMCs or T cells enriched from blood (not recorded which).

CDR3 residues: CASSDKGTGYYEKLFF. CDR3 DNA: TGTGCCAGCAGCGACAAGGGGACAGGGTACTATGAAAAACTGTTTTTT. The chain carries TRBV5-6 and TRBJ1-4, with 9 bases that match TRBD1. Germline CDR1 reads SGHDT; CDR2 reads YYEEEE. CDR3 size: 16 residues. Germline trimming cut 4 bases from V and 6 bases from J; bases unmatched to any gene: 10. Variable domain in full (rest from reference TRBV5-6 and TRBJ1-4): DAGVTQSPTHLIKTRGQQVTLRCSPKSGHDTVSWYQQALGQGPQFIFQYYEEEERQRGNFPDRFSGHQFPNYSSELNVNALLLGDSALYLCASSDKGTGYYEKLFFGSGTQLSVL.